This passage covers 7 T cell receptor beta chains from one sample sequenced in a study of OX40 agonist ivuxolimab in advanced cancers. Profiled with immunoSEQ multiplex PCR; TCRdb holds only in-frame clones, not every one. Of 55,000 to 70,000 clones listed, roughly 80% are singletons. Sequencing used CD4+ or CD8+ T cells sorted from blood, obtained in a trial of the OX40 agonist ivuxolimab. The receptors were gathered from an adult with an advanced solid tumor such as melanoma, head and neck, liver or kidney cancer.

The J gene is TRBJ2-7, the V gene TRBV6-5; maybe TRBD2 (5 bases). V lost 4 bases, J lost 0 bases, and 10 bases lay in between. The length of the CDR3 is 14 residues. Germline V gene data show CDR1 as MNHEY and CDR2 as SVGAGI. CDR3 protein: CASSLSGYSYEQYF. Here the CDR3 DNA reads TGTGCCAGCAGTTTATCGGGATACTCCTACGAGCAGTACTTC.

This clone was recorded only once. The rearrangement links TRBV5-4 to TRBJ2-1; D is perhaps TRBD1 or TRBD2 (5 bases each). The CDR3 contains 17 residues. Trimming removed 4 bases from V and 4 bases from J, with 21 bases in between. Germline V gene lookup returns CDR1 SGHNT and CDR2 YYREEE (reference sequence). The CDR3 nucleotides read TGTGCCAGCAGCCCCGCAGGAACGGGGACCTTATACAATGAGCAGTTCTTC. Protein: CASSPAGTGTLYNEQFF.

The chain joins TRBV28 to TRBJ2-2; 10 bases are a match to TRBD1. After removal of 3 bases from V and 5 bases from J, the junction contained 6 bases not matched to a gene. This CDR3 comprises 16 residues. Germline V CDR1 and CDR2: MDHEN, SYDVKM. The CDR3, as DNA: TGTGCCAGCAGTTTTCATATGGGACAGGGGACCGGGGAGCTGTTTTTT. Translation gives CASSFHMGQGTGELFF.

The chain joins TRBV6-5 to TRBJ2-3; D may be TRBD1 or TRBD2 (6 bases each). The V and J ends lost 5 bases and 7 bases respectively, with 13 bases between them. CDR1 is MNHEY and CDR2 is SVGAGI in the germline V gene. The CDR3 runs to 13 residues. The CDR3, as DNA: TGTGCCAGCAGTATGGGGGGCCTAAATACGCAGTATTTT. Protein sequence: CASSMGGLNTQYF.

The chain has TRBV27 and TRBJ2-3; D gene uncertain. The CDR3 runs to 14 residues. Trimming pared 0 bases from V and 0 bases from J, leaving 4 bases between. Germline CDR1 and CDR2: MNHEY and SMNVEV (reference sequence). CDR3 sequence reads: CASSLSYSTDTQYF. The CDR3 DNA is TGTGCCAGCAGTTTATCCTATAGCACAGATACGCAGTATTTT.

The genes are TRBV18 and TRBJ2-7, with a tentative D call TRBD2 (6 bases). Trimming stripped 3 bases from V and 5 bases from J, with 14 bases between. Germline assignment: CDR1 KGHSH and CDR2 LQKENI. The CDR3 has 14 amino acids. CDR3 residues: CASSPAGGVNEQYF. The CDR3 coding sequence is TGTGCCAGCTCACCCGCCGGAGGGGTTAACGAGCAGTACTTC.

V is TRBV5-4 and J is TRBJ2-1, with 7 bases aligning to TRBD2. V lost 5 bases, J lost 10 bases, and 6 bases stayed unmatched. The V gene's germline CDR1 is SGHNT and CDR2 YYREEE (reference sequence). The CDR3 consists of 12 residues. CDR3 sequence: CASSRTRREQFF. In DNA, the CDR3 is TGTGCCAGCAGTAGGACTAGACGGGAGCAGTTCTTC.